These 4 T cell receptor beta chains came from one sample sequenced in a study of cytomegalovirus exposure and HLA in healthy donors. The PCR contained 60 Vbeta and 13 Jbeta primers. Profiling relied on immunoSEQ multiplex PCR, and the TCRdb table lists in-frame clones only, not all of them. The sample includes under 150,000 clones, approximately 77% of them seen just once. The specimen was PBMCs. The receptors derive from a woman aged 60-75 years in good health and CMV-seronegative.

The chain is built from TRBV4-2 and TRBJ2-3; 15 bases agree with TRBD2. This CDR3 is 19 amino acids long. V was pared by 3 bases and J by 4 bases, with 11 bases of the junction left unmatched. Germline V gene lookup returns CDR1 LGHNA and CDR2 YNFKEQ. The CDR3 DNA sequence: TGTGCCAGCAGCCAGCCTGGGACTAGCGGGGGGATATTGGCAGATACGCAGTATTTT. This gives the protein CASSQPGTSGGILADTQYF.

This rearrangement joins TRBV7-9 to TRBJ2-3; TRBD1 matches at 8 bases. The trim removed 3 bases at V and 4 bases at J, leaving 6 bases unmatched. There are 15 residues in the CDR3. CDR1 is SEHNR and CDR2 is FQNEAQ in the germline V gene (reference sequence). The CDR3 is CASSLGQVSADTQYF. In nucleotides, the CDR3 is TGTGCCAGCAGCTTGGGACAGGTTTCGGCAGATACGCAGTATTTT.

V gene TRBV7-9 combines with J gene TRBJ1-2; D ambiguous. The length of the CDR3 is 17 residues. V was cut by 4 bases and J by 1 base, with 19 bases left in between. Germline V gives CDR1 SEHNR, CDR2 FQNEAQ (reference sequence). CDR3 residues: CASSSPSGLGDNYGYTF. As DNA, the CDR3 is TGTGCCAGCAGCTCCCCATCCGGACTCGGTGATAACTATGGCTACACCTTC.

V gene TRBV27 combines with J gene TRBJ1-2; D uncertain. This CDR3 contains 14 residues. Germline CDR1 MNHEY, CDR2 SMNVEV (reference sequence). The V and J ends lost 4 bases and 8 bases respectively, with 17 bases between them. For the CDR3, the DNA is TGTGCCAGCAGTTCGGCCCTTTGGCGGCGCGGCTACACCTTC. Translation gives CASSSALWRRGYTF.